This entry lists 32 T cell receptor beta chains sequenced from one sample in a study of memory CD4+ T cells and cytomegalovirus serostatus (dated by TCRdb to 2018 to 2020). Receptor amplification or capture employed the immunoSEQ multiplex PCR assay. The immuneACCESS repertoire file appears here via TCRdb, limited to in-frame rearrangements. These files lack a portion of the clones; in checked studies, under half of the deficit traces to unresolved V genes, and the cause of the others is not known. The sample contains about 48,000 clones, over 75% of them found a single time. Roughly 0.76% of the sample is in the top ten clones. A FACSAria II was used to sort memory CD4+ T cells, defined as single viable CD3+CD4+CD8-CD45RO+ cells. Sequencing was carried out using memory CD4+ T cells from blood. The receptors here all came from an adult in good health and CMV-seronegative.

This clone occurred once. This chain joins TRBV7-9 and TRBJ1-2; D not resolved. The germline gives CDR1 SEHNR, CDR2 FQNEAQ (reference sequence). The CDR3 consists of 12 residues. Trimming pared 1 base from V and 4 bases from J, leaving 4 bases between. This chain's CDR3 is CASSLDIYGYTF. The CDR3 DNA sequence: TGTGCCAGCAGCTTAGACATCTATGGCTACACCTTC.

This chain connects TRBV2 to TRBJ2-3, with a possible D match to TRBD1 (6 bases). Germline values: CDR1 SNHLY, CDR2 FYNNEI. V lost 5 bases to trimming and J lost 9 bases, with 15 bases between them. The CDR3 is 13 amino acids. CDR3 DNA: TGTGCCAGCAGTTCAGGACAGCTCCTAACGCAGTATTTT. It encodes CASSSGQLLTQYF.

For the CDR3, the DNA is TGCGCCAGCAGCGCCGGGACAGGGCAAGGGCAGCCCCAGCATTTT. Translation: CASSAGTGQGQPQHF. The chain has TRBV5-1 and TRBJ1-5; 9 bases agree with TRBD1. After removal of 4 bases from V and 7 bases from J, the junction contained 9 bases not matched to a gene. CDR1 and CDR2 from the germline V gene are SGHRS and YFSETQ. This CDR3 spans 15 amino acids.

The chain is built from TRBV5-4 and TRBJ2-1; D possibly corresponds to TRBD1 (6 bases). V dropped 4 bases and J dropped 5 bases, with 19 bases sitting between them. CDR3 size: 16 residues. Germline-derived CDR1 and CDR2 are SGHNT and YYREEE (reference sequence). The chain's CDR3 is CASSVDSPKTNNEQFF. The CDR3 coding sequence is TGTGCCAGCAGCGTGGACAGCCCGAAGACGAACAATGAGCAGTTCTTC.

The chain combines TRBV6-6 with TRBJ2-7, with D perhaps matching TRBD2 (5 bases). The V gene lost 4 bases and the J gene lost 4 bases, with 14 bases spanning the gap. CDR1 MNHNY and CDR2 SVGAGI come from the germline V gene (reference sequence). The CDR3 spans 14 residues. CDR3 protein: CASSSLARGYEQYF. In DNA form, the CDR3 reads TGTGCCAGCAGTTCCCTGGCGAGAGGGTACGAGCAGTACTTC.

The chain has TRBV5-1 and TRBJ2-1; 7 bases are shared with TRBD2. Germline assignment: CDR1 SGHRS and CDR2 YFSETQ. Germline trimming cut 0 bases from V and 4 bases from J; bases unmatched to any gene: 4. The CDR3 is made up of 15 amino acids. CDR3 nucleotides: TGCGCCAGCAGCTTGGGGGAGGGCGGTTACAATGAGCAGTTCTTC. It translates to CASSLGEGGYNEQFF.

This chain uses TRBV5-5 with TRBJ1-4; D unclear. Trimming removed 5 bases at V and 0 bases at J, with 11 bases between. CDR1 is SGHKS, CDR2 YYEKEE, per germline (reference sequence). The CDR3 is made up of 15 amino acids. The CDR3 DNA reads as TGTGCCAGCAGGGACCAGTATGCAACTAATGAAAAACTGTTTTTT. As protein: CASRDQYATNEKLFF.

This clone has only one observation. In DNA, the CDR3 is TGTGCCAGTAGTCCCTCCCCGGACAGGGGCACTGAAGCTTTCTTT. Translating it yields CASSPSPDRGTEAFF. The chain carries TRBV19 and TRBJ1-1; 9 positions agree with TRBD1. This CDR3 spans 15 amino acids. Germline V gene lookup returns CDR1 LNHDA and CDR2 SQIVND (reference sequence). V was pared by 5 bases and J by 4 bases, with 8 bases of the junction left unmatched.

This chain uses TRBV30 with TRBJ1-4; D call uncertain. The CDR3 runs 14 residues. The germline V gene has CDR1 GTSNPN and CDR2 SVGIG (reference sequence). V was shortened by 1 base and J by 0 bases, with 6 bases between the two germline ends. The CDR3 region is CAWSGASTNEKLFF. The CDR3 bases are TGTGCCTGGAGTGGGGCGTCAACTAATGAAAAACTGTTTTTT. Filled out from reference TRBV30 and TRBJ1-4, the complete variable domain reads SQTIHQWPATLVQPVGSPLSLECTVEGTSNPNLYWYRQAAGRGLQLLFYSVGIGQISSEVPQNLSASRPQDRQFILSSKKLLLSDSGFYLCAWSGASTNEKLFFGSGTQLSVL.

This clone was recorded a few times. This chain joins TRBV9 and TRBJ1-6; 7 bases agree with TRBD1. Germline values: CDR1 SGDLS, CDR2 YYNGEE. V shed 3 bases and J 6 bases; nucleotides not matched to a gene: 3. The CDR3 runs 14 residues. CDR3 region: CASSAGQVNSPLHF. DNA of the CDR3: TGTGCCAGCAGCGCCGGACAGGTTAATTCACCCCTCCACTTT. Combining the CDR3 with reference TRBV9 and TRBJ1-6 gives the whole variable domain DSGVTQTPKHLITATGQRVTLRCSPRSGDLSVYWYQQSLDQGLQFLIQYYNGEERAKGNILERFSAQQFPDLHSELNLSSLELGDSALYFCASSAGQVNSPLHFGNGTRLTVT.

The rearrangement joins TRBV27 to TRBJ1-3; D ambiguous. This CDR3 has 17 residues. The V gene lost 2 bases and the J gene lost 0 bases, with 14 bases spanning the gap. CDR1 and CDR2 (germline): MNHEY, SMNVEV (reference sequence). CDR3: CASSLKSGSSSGNTIYF. The CDR3 nucleotides are TGTGCCAGCAGTTTAAAGTCGGGCAGTAGCTCTGGAAACACCATATATTTT.

This chain uses TRBV6-1 with TRBJ2-7; 8 nucleotides line up with TRBD2. CDR1 is MNHNS, CDR2 SASEGT, per germline. The CDR3 contains 15 residues. V dropped 1 base and J dropped 3; count of bases not matched to a gene: 5. The CDR3: CASSEGRGRSYEQYF. The CDR3 bases are TGTGCCAGCAGTGAAGGACGCGGGAGGAGCTACGAGCAGTACTTC.

V and J are TRBV30 and TRBJ1-6, with a weak D call TRBD1 (5 bases). Between the trimmed V and J ends, which lost 2 bases and 10 bases, there was a span of 18 bases. The CDR3 sequence is 15 residues long. Germline lookup yields CDR1 GTSNPN and CDR2 SVGIG (reference sequence). CDR3: CAWSYLGLGESPLHF. CDR3 nucleotide sequence: TGTGCCTGGAGTTACCTGGGGCTTGGAGAATCACCCCTCCACTTT.

The gene calls are TRBV5-1 and TRBJ1-1; no firm D call. This CDR3 comprises 15 residues. The germline V and J ends were trimmed by 0 bases and 1 base, with 10 bases remaining between them. Germline V gene lookup returns CDR1 SGHRS and CDR2 YFSETQ. This CDR3 reads CASSLGELGNTEAFF. The CDR3 DNA follows: TGCGCCAGCAGCTTGGGGGAGCTTGGGAACACTGAAGCTTTCTTT.

The V and J genes are TRBV9 and TRBJ2-2; the D is unclear. Germline CDR1 reads SGDLS; CDR2 reads YYNGEE. The V end lost 2 bases, the J end lost 2 bases, and 7 bases lay between the germline ends. CDR3 length: 14 amino acids. CDR3 residues: CASSVAPNTGELFF. In nucleotides, the CDR3 is TGTGCCAGCAGCGTCGCCCCTAACACCGGGGAGCTGTTTTTT.

This chain links TRBV18 with TRBJ1-1; TRBD1 might be the D (5 bases). The CDR3 is 14 amino acids. Trimming left V 6 bases short and J 6 bases short, with 17 bases between. In germline, CDR1 is KGHSH, CDR2 LQKENI. The CDR3 region has the DNA TGTGCCAGCTCGGGGCCCCGCTCCGACGCTGAAGCTTTCTTT. The encoded protein is CASSGPRSDAEAFF.

The chain is built from TRBV9 and TRBJ1-2; D call uncertain. Trimming pared 4 bases from V and 3 bases from J, leaving 10 bases between. The CDR3 covers 13 residues. Germline V CDR1 and CDR2: SGDLS, YYNGEE. The chain's CDR3 is CASSPRRDYGYTF. In DNA form, the CDR3 reads TGTGCCAGCAGCCCCCGAAGGGACTATGGCTACACCTTC.

The rearrangement links TRBV5-4 to TRBJ2-7; D not resolved. The CDR3 has 15 residues. The V end lost 1 base, the J end lost 2 bases, and 13 bases lay between the germline ends. Germline V gene sequence: CDR1 SGHNT, CDR2 YYREEE (reference sequence). DNA for the CDR3: TGTGCCAGCAGCTTGAATCGGGCGGCCGCCTACGAGCAGTACTTC. It yields the protein CASSLNRAAAYEQYF.

The rearrangement links TRBV28 to TRBJ1-5; 7 bases agree with TRBD1. The CDR3 contains 17 residues. Germline V gene lookup returns CDR1 MDHEN and CDR2 SYDVKM. Trimming at V came to 6 bases and at J to 1 base, leaving 12 bases not matched to a gene. The CDR3, as DNA: TGTGCCAGCAGCCGCGGCAGGGGGGCCAGCAGCAATCAGCCCCAGCATTTT. This translates into CASSRGRGASSNQPQHF.

The chain employs TRBV10-2 and TRBJ2-7; 8 positions agree with TRBD2. This CDR3 contains 16 residues. In germline, CDR1 is WSHSY, CDR2 SAAADI. Losses at the gene ends were 3 bases for V and 0 bases for J; bases not matched to a gene: 7. The DNA for the CDR3 is TGCGCCAGCAGTGATCTACGGGAGGGCCTCTCCTACGAGCAGTACTTC. Protein: CASSDLREGLSYEQYF.

The chain uses TRBV7-9 and TRBJ1-1; the D gene is possibly TRBD1 (6 bases). From germline, CDR1 is SEHNR and CDR2 FQNEAQ (reference sequence). V lost 1 base and J lost 4, with 16 bases in between. The CDR3 covers 16 residues. The CDR3 protein is CASSLVGGGAITEAFF. The CDR3 DNA reads as TGTGCCAGCAGCTTAGTCGGAGGGGGGGCGATCACTGAAGCTTTCTTT.

The chain is built from TRBV5-8 and TRBJ2-7, with D possibly called TRBD1 or TRBD2 (5 bases each). CDR3 length: 13 residues. V lost 4 bases and J 3 bases, leaving 11 bases between the germline ends. Per the germline V gene, CDR1 is SGHTS and CDR2 is YDEGEE. CDR3 sequence reads: CASSRDGIYEQYF. In DNA form, the CDR3 reads TGTGCCAGCAGCCGGGACGGAATCTACGAGCAGTACTTC.

This clone was counted only a few times. The chain uses TRBV19 and TRBJ2-4, with TRBD2 identical over 9 bases. V lost 0 bases to trimming and J lost 9 bases; unmatched junction nucleotides: 9. Germline values: CDR1 LNHDA, CDR2 SQIVND (reference sequence). The CDR3 loop spans 16 amino acids. CDR3: CASSIDSGGLLSIQYF. The CDR3 nucleotides are TGTGCCAGTAGTATAGATAGCGGGGGTCTCCTGTCCATTCAGTACTTC.

The rearrangement uses TRBV6-5 and TRBJ2-7; D not certain. The CDR3 has 15 amino acids. Germline V gene lookup returns CDR1 MNHEY and CDR2 SVGAGI. V lost 10 bases, J lost 7 bases, and 26 bases lay in between. Here the CDR3 reads CATRRVSRSNIEQYF. The CDR3 DNA is TGTGCCACCAGAAGGGTCTCCCGCTCCAATATTGAGCAGTACTTC.

In this sample, this clone turned up once. This sequence joins TRBV11-2 and TRBJ2-5, with D perhaps given as TRBD1 or TRBD2 (7 bases each). The CDR3 sequence is 17 residues long. V was pared by 5 bases and J by 1 base, with 20 bases between. Germline CDR1 reads SGHAT; CDR2 reads FQNNGV. The CDR3 DNA is TGTGCCAGCAGCCGCCGGGGGGTATGGGACAGCCAAGAGACCCAGTACTTC. Amino acid sequence: CASSRRGVWDSQETQYF.

The chain uses TRBV30 and TRBJ1-5; 10 nucleotides match TRBD1. The germline V gene encodes CDR1 GTSNPN and CDR2 SVGIG (reference sequence). CDR3 length equals 14 residues. With 5 bases clipped from V and 7 bases from J, the junction kept 8 bases outside the gene matches. The CDR3 DNA reads as TGTGCCTGGGGGACAGGGGTGTTGGAGCAGCCCCAGCATTTT. It codes for CAWGTGVLEQPQHF.

The chain uses TRBV10-3 and TRBJ2-2, with 16 positions matching TRBD2. CDR1 ENHRY and CDR2 SYGVKD come from the germline V gene. The CDR3 consists of 20 residues. With 2 bases clipped from V and 6 bases from J, the junction kept 12 bases outside the gene matches. CDR3 bases: TGTGCCATCAGTGAGACCCAACCGGGACTAGCGGGAGGGCCGCCCGGGGAGCTGTTTTTT. This gives the protein CAISETQPGLAGGPPGELFF.

CDR3 DNA sequence: TGTGCCAGCAGACCCGGGACTAGCGGGGAAGAGACCCAGTACTTC. Encoded protein: CASRPGTSGEETQYF. The chain carries TRBV6-6 and TRBJ2-5; 13 nucleotides match TRBD2. V was clipped by 6 bases and J by 3 bases; unmatched bases: 4. CDR3 size: 15 residues. In germline, CDR1 is MNHNY, CDR2 SVGAGI (reference sequence).

The chain is built from TRBV19 and TRBJ1-2; D gene unclear. Per germline, CDR1 LNHDA and CDR2 SQIVND (reference sequence). The V and J ends lost 7 bases and 8 bases respectively, with 17 bases between them. This CDR3 contains 13 residues. The CDR3 region is CASTHEGLRGYTF. DNA for the CDR3: TGTGCCAGTACCCACGAAGGCCTGAGGGGCTACACCTTC.

This chain's CDR3 is CASRLPFGTSGLGGELFF. For the CDR3, the DNA is TGTGCCAGCAGGTTACCCTTCGGGACTAGCGGTTTGGGCGGGGAGCTGTTTTTT. The chain uses TRBV11-2 and TRBJ2-2; 11 bases line up with TRBD2. Germline CDR1 is SGHAT and CDR2 is FQNNGV. The CDR3 covers 18 residues. J lost 7 bases, V lost 6 bases, and 16 bases had no gene match.

This clone is medium-sized by share. The rearrangement links TRBV19 to TRBJ1-2; D is perhaps TRBD1 (5 bases). Germline loops: CDR1 LNHDA, CDR2 SQIVND (reference sequence). The V gene lost 4 bases and the J gene lost 4 bases, with 10 bases spanning the gap. CDR3 length: 13 residues. CDR3 region: CASSTGEAYGYTF. The CDR3 nucleotides read TGTGCCAGTAGTACGGGGGAGGCCTATGGCTACACCTTC.

The chain couples TRBV20-1 to TRBJ1-2; no clear D gene. The ends were cut back, 8 bases at V and 1 base at J, with 8 bases in the middle. Germline V gives CDR1 DFQATT, CDR2 SNEGSKA (reference sequence). The CDR3 loop spans 11 amino acids. CDR3 DNA: TGCAGTCCCACCCTTAACTATGGCTACACCTTC. Its protein product is CSPTLNYGYTF.